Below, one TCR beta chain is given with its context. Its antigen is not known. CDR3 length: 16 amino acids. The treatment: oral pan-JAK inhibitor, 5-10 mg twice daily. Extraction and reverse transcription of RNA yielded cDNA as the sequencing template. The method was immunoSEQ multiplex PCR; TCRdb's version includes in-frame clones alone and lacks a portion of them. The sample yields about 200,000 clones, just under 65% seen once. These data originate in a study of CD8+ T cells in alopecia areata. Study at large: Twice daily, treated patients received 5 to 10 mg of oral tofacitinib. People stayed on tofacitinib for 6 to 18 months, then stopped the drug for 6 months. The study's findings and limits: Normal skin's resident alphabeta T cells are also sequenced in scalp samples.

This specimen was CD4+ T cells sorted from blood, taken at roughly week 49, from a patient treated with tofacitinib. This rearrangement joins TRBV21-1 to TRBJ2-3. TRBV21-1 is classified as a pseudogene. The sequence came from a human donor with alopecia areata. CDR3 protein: CASPYAVSASTDTQYF. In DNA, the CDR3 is TGTGCCAGTCCGTACGCCGTGTCGGCCAGCACAGATACGCAGTATTTT.